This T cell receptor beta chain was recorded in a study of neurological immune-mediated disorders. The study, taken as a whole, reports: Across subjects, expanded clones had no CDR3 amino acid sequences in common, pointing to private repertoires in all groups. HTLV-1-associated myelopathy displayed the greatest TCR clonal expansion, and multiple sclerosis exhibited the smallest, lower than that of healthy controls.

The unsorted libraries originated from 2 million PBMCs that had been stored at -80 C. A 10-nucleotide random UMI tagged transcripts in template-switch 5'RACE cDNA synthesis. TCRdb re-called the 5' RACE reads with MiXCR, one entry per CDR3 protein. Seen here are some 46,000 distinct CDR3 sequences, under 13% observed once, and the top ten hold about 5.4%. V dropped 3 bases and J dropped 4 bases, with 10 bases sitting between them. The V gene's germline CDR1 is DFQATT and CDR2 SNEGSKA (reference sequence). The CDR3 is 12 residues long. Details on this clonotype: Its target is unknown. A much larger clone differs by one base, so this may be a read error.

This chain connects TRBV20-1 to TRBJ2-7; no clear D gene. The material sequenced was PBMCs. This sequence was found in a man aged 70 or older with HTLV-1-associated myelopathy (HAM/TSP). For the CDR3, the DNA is TGCAGTGCTAGCGATAGCTTATACGAGCAGTACTTC. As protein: CSASDSLYEQYF.